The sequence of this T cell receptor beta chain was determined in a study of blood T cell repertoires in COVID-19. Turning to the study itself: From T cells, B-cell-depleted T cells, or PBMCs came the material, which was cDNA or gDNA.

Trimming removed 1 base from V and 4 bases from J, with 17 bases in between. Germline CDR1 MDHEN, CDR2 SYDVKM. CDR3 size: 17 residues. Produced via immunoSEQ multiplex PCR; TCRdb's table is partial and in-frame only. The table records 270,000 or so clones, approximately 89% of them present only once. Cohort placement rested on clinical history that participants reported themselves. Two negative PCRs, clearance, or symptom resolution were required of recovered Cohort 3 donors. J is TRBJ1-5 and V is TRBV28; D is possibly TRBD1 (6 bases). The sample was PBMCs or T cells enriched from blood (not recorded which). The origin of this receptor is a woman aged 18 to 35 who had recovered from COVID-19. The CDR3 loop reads CASSLLAGAASNQPQHF. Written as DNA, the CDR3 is TGTGCCAGCAGTTTATTGGCAGGGGCGGCGTCAAATCAGCCCCAGCATTTT.